These 30 T cell receptor beta chains came from one sample sequenced in a study of T cell responses to AZD1222 COVID-19 vaccine (dated by TCRdb to about 2021). Library construction relied on the immunoSEQ multiplex PCR assay. In TCRdb, the immuneACCESS table is reduced to in-frame sequences with V and J assigned. These tables do not hold every clone; where another copy was compared, an unresolved V gene accounts for under half, and the others remain unexplained. The sample table shows roughly 150,000 clones, and about 87% are seen once. Around 3.4% of the sample is in the top ten clones. The time point label here, explained by the study, means: baseline before first vaccination. Reading the label with the study, this specimen's treatment or condition is: meningococcal conjugate vaccine given as trial control. Sequenced here: peripheral blood, sampled on day 0 of MenACWY control vaccination. Receptors originate from an adult in good health.

The rearrangement joins TRBV6-2 or TRBV6-3 to TRBJ2-7; D might be TRBD1 or TRBD2, each matching 5 bases. This CDR3 is built from 14 residues. V gave up 4 bases and J gave up 5 bases, with 15 bases separating them. CDR1 is MNHEY, CDR2 SVGEGT, per germline. DNA for the CDR3: TGTGCCAGCAGTTTCGGGACCACCAGCGACGAGCAGTACTTC. It translates to CASSFGTTSDEQYF.

Here the CDR3 DNA reads TGTGCCAGCAGTGTTGAACTTCTTGATAATTCACCCCTCCACTTT. Translated, it gives CASSVELLDNSPLHF. The rearrangement links TRBV2 to TRBJ1-6, with D unclear. The CDR3 length is 15 residues. Germline V gives CDR1 SNHLY, CDR2 FYNNEI. The V end lost 4 bases, the J end lost 5 bases, and 12 bases lay between the germline ends.

The J gene is TRBJ2-2, the V gene TRBV9, with 12 bases fitting TRBD2. Germline loops: CDR1 SGDLS, CDR2 YYNGEE. Trimming at V came to 0 bases and at J to 5 bases, leaving 2 bases not matched to a gene. The CDR3 is made up of 16 amino acids. The DNA for the CDR3 is TGTGCCAGCAGCGTAGTGACTAGCGGGGGAACCGGGGAGCTGTTTTTT. Translating it yields CASSVVTSGGTGELFF.

The chain combines TRBV7-2 with TRBJ2-1; D might be TRBD2 (6 bases). The CDR3 loop spans 14 amino acids. Per the germline V gene, CDR1 is SGHTA and CDR2 is FQGNSA. V shed 5 bases and J shed 8 bases, with 16 bases lying between them. The CDR3 sequence: CASSRLGPLDEQFF. The DNA for the CDR3 is TGTGCCAGCAGCAGACTAGGGCCACTCGATGAGCAGTTCTTC. The full variable domain, rest sourced from reference TRBV7-2 and TRBJ2-1, is GAGVSQSPSNKVTEKGKDVELRCDPISGHTALYWYRQSLGQGLEFLIYFQGNSAPDKSGLPSDRFSAERTGGSVSTLTIQRTQQEDSAVYLCASSRLGPLDEQFFGPGTRLTVL.

This clone has just a few counts. J is TRBJ1-5 and V is TRBV6-6; tentatively, D is TRBD1 (6 bases). Germline CDR1 and CDR2: MNHNY and SVGAGI (reference sequence). This CDR3 has 14 residues. V was shortened by 6 bases and J by 7 bases, with 16 bases between the two germline ends. In DNA, the CDR3 is TGTGCCAGCAGATACCTTACAGGGTACCAGCCCCAGCATTTT. This encodes CASRYLTGYQPQHF.

The chain is built from TRBV5-1 and TRBJ2-2; the D call may be TRBD1 or TRBD2 (6 bases each). Germline CDR1 is SGHRS and CDR2 is YFSETQ. The V end was cut by 4 bases, the J end by 6 bases, with 13 bases between. The CDR3 runs 14 residues. CDR3 sequence: CASSLGGVAGELFF. In DNA form, the CDR3 reads TGCGCCAGCAGCCTCGGGGGCGTCGCCGGGGAGCTGTTTTTT.

The rearrangement joins TRBV27 to TRBJ2-7; D gene ambiguous. V shed 5 bases and J shed 0 bases, with 11 bases lying between them. This CDR3 contains 14 residues. Germline lookup yields CDR1 MNHEY and CDR2 SMNVEV (reference sequence). In DNA form, the CDR3 reads TGTGCCAGCAGTGTAGCCTGGTCCTCCTACGAGCAGTACTTC. This encodes CASSVAWSSYEQYF.

This sequence joins TRBV11-2 and TRBJ2-5; D unresolved. The CDR3 is 13 amino acids. CDR1 is SGHAT and CDR2 is FQNNGV in the germline V gene. V lost 7 bases, J lost 3 bases, and 12 bases lay in between. In DNA, the CDR3 is TGTGCCAGCAACCACCCCAGAGAAGAGACCCAGTACTTC. Protein: CASNHPREETQYF. The variable domain in full, completed from reference TRBV11-2 and TRBJ2-5, reads EAGVAQSPRYKIIEKRQSVAFWCNPISGHATLYWYQQILGQGPKLLIQFQNNGVVDDSQLPKDRFSAERLKGVDSTLKIQPAKLEDSAVYLCASNHPREETQYFGPGTRLLVL.

The chain uses TRBV24-1 and TRBJ2-7; D uncertain. Looked up from germline, CDR1 is KGHDR and CDR2 is SFDVKD. The CDR3 totals 11 residues. Trimming pared 9 bases from V and 0 bases from J, leaving 5 bases between. The DNA for the CDR3 is TGTGCCACCGGGCCCTCCTACGAGCAGTACTTC. Translating gives CATGPSYEQYF.

The chain uses TRBV7-9 and TRBJ1-6; D perhaps matches TRBD1 (6 bases). Germline CDR1 is SEHNR and CDR2 is FQNEAQ (reference sequence). Trimming pared 5 bases from V and 7 bases from J, leaving 18 bases between. The CDR3 is 16 residues long. The CDR3 region is CASSAYRVDVNSPLHF. The CDR3 nucleotides read TGTGCCAGCAGCGCATACAGGGTCGATGTCAATTCACCCCTCCACTTT. Based on the CDR3 plus reference TRBV7-9 and TRBJ1-6, the full variable domain is DTGVSQNPRHKITKRGQNVTFRCDPISEHNRLYWYRQTLGQGPEFLTYFQNEAQLEKSRLLSDRFSAERPKGSFSTLEIQRTEQGDSAMYLCASSAYRVDVNSPLHFGNGTRLTVT.

There are a few counts of this clone. The V gene is TRBV6-6, the J gene TRBJ1-1; 8 bases match TRBD1. The germline CDR1 and CDR2 sequences are MNHNY and SVGAGI (reference sequence). The CDR3 runs to 13 residues. V dropped 7 bases and J dropped 4; count of bases not matched to a gene: 5. The CDR3 nucleotides read TGTGCCAGCACTATTGACAGGGGCACTGAAGCTTTCTTT. This encodes CASTIDRGTEAFF.

The CDR3 sequence is CASSLAGPLGEQYF. In DNA, the CDR3 is TGTGCCAGCAGCTTGGCGGGACCCCTTGGCGAGCAGTACTTC. The genes are TRBV5-4 and TRBJ2-7; D tentatively fits TRBD1 or TRBD2 (5 bases each). The V end was cut by 0 bases, the J end by 6 bases, with 13 bases between. The CDR3 runs to 14 residues. Per germline, CDR1 SGHNT and CDR2 YYREEE (reference sequence).

This rearrangement joins TRBV24-1 to TRBJ1-3, with no clear D. The V gene lost 4 bases and the J gene lost 3 bases, with 6 bases spanning the gap. The germline gives CDR1 KGHDR, CDR2 SFDVKD. The CDR3 length is 13 residues. The CDR3 coding sequence is TGTGCCACCAGTGACCTAAGTGGAAACACCATATATTTT. It yields the protein CATSDLSGNTIYF.

The V and J genes are TRBV9 and TRBJ2-5; 8 positions match TRBD1. The CDR3 is made up of 13 amino acids. Germline V gives CDR1 SGDLS, CDR2 YYNGEE. Losses at the gene ends were 4 bases for V and 5 bases for J; bases not matched to a gene: 4. The CDR3 DNA sequence: TGTGCCAGCAGCCCGGGACAGGACGAGACCCAGTACTTC. Protein sequence: CASSPGQDETQYF.

The chain has TRBV5-1 and TRBJ2-7, with D possibly matching TRBD2 (6 bases). CDR1 is SGHRS and CDR2 is YFSETQ in the germline V gene. With 5 bases removed from V and 1 base from J, the gap between germline ends came to 13 bases. This CDR3 comprises 14 residues. The CDR3 region is CASRGTGLSYEQYF. The CDR3 DNA reads TGCGCCAGCAGGGGAACGGGACTTTCCTACGAGCAGTACTTC. Based on the CDR3 plus reference TRBV5-1 and TRBJ2-7, the full variable domain is KAGVTQTPRYLIKTRGQQVTLSCSPISGHRSVSWYQQTPGQGLQFLFEYFSETQRNKGNFPGRFSGRQFSNSRSEMNVSTLELGDSALYLCASRGTGLSYEQYFGPGTRLTVT.

The table lists this clone with a few counts. The rearrangement joins TRBV2 to TRBJ1-1; D gene ambiguous. V lost 6 bases to trimming and J lost 8 bases, with 13 bases between them. Germline CDR1 is SNHLY and CDR2 is FYNNEI. This CDR3 comprises 12 residues. The CDR3 loop reads CASRLDGDEAFF. CDR3 sequence (DNA): TGTGCCAGCAGGCTGGACGGCGACGAAGCTTTCTTT.

The genes are TRBV4-1 and TRBJ2-7; 8 nucleotides align to TRBD1. CDR3 size: 15 residues. CDR1 is MGHRA, CDR2 YSYEKL, per germline. Trimming cost V 2 bases and J 4 bases; bases outside gene matches: 7. This CDR3 is CASSQTQGAPYEQYF. DNA of the CDR3: TGCGCCAGCAGCCAAACCCAGGGGGCCCCATACGAGCAGTACTTC.

This clone was counted only a few times. The rearrangement links TRBV18 to TRBJ2-3; D possibly uses TRBD1 or TRBD2 (5 bases each). Germline CDR1 and CDR2: KGHSH and LQKENI. V gave up 0 bases and J gave up 8 bases, with 9 bases separating them. CDR3 size: 13 residues. The CDR3: CASSPPVGGTQYF. DNA of the CDR3: TGTGCCAGCTCACCACCTGTTGGGGGTACGCAGTATTTT.

This clone was counted only a few times. The chain employs TRBV7-3 and TRBJ2-3; the D call may be TRBD1 or TRBD2 (5 bases each). V was cut by 1 base and J by 4 bases, with 12 bases left in between. Germline CDR1 reads SGHTA; CDR2 reads FQGTGA. The CDR3 is 15 amino acids. CDR3 DNA: TGTGCCAGCAGCTTAAACGGGGCGAGTGCAGATACGCAGTATTTT. Translated, it gives CASSLNGASADTQYF.

The chain joins TRBV18 to TRBJ1-6; the D is unclear. The CDR3 spans 14 residues. CDR1 is KGHSH and CDR2 is LQKENI in the germline V gene. Trimming removed 0 bases at V and 9 bases at J, with 9 bases between. The CDR3 DNA follows: TGTGCCAGCTCACCACCGGGCTTTGGTTCACCCCTCCACTTT. Translation gives CASSPPGFGSPLHF.

The rearrangement uses TRBV29-1 and TRBJ2-6; D perhaps matches TRBD1 (5 bases). Germline V lookup: CDR1 SQVTM, CDR2 ANQGSEA. Trimming removed 4 bases from V and 0 bases from J, with 7 bases in between. This CDR3 is built from 14 residues. CDR3 nucleotides: TGCAGCGTTGGGACATCCTCTGGGGCCAACGTCCTGACTTTC. Residues: CSVGTSSGANVLTF. The full variable domain, completed using reference TRBV29-1 and TRBJ2-6, is SAVISQKPSRDICQRGTSLTIQCQVDSQVTMMFWYRQQPGQSLTLIATANQGSEATYESGFVIDKFPISRPNLTFSTLTVSNMSPEDSSIYLCSVGTSSGANVLTFGAGSRLTVL.

This clone was seen only once. The chain carries TRBV13 and TRBJ1-2, with D perhaps matching TRBD1 (6 bases). V was shortened by 0 bases and J by 4 bases, with 18 bases between the two germline ends. CDR3 size: 17 residues. Germline CDR1 reads PRHDT; CDR2 reads FYEKMQ (reference sequence). This CDR3 reads CASSLGQGLPLGYGYTF. CDR3 DNA: TGTGCCAGCAGCTTAGGACAGGGACTTCCTCTGGGCTATGGCTACACCTTC.

This chain connects TRBV30 to TRBJ1-6; 9 nucleotides align to TRBD1. The CDR3 runs 17 residues. The germline gives CDR1 GTSNPN, CDR2 SVGIG (reference sequence). V dropped 4 bases and J dropped 0; count of bases not matched to a gene: 7. Here the CDR3 reads CAWTPWTGVSYNSPLHF. The DNA for the CDR3 is TGTGCCTGGACTCCGTGGACAGGGGTCTCCTATAATTCACCCCTCCACTTT.

The chain is built from TRBV28 and TRBJ2-7, with TRBD2 matching over 7 bases. V was clipped by 2 bases and J by 4 bases; unmatched bases: 8. The CDR3 is made up of 15 amino acids. Germline V gene sequence: CDR1 MDHEN, CDR2 SYDVKM. CDR3 residues: CASSLPGTNLYEQYF. The CDR3 region has the DNA TGTGCCAGCAGTTTACCGGGGACTAATTTGTACGAGCAGTACTTC. Full variable domain (remainder filled in from reference TRBV28 and TRBJ2-7): DVKVTQSSRYLVKRTGEKVFLECVQDMDHENMFWYRQDPGLGLRLIYFSYDVKMKEKGDIPEGYSVSREKKERFSLILESASTNQTSMYLCASSLPGTNLYEQYFGPGTRLTVT.

The chain joins TRBV13 to TRBJ2-2; D not resolved. The CDR3 loop spans 15 amino acids. In germline, CDR1 is PRHDT, CDR2 FYEKMQ (reference sequence). V was trimmed by 5 bases and J by 7 bases, leaving 17 bases between them. The CDR3 nucleotides read TGTGCCAGCAGCGTTTTACCATCTTGGAACGGGGAGCTGTTTTTT. Encoded protein: CASSVLPSWNGELFF.

The rearrangement joins TRBV27 to TRBJ2-1, with 7 bases matching TRBD2. CDR3 length: 16 amino acids. The ends lost 8 bases at V and 5 bases at J; junction bases unmatched: 15. The germline V gene has CDR1 MNHEY and CDR2 SMNVEV (reference sequence). CDR3 nucleotides: TGTGCCAGCTCTCGCATTGGGCTAGCGGAGCACAATGAGCAGTTCTTC. This sequence encodes CASSRIGLAEHNEQFF.

The V call is TRBV4-3, the J call TRBJ2-2; perhaps TRBD1 as D (8 bases). CDR1 is LGHNA and CDR2 is YSLEER in the germline V gene. CDR3 length: 16 residues. Trimming stripped 0 bases from V and 7 bases from J, with 15 bases between. The CDR3 region has the DNA TGCGCCAGCAGCCAAGATAACAGGGGGGGAAGCGGGGAGCTGTTTTTT. This sequence encodes CASSQDNRGGSGELFF.

V is TRBV6-5 and J is TRBJ1-2; 11 nucleotides match TRBD1. Trimming cost V 6 bases and J 4 bases; bases outside gene matches: 7. The CDR3 has 15 residues. Germline V gene data show CDR1 as MNHEY and CDR2 as SVGAGI. CDR3 nucleotides: TGTGCCAGCAGGTGGACAGGGGGCCCGAGCTATGGCTACACCTTC. This encodes CASRWTGGPSYGYTF.

The chain is built from TRBV3-1 (or the pseudogene TRBV3-2) and TRBJ2-3; the match to TRBD2 covers 7 bases. Germline values: CDR1 LGHDT, CDR2 YNNKEL (reference sequence). This CDR3 comprises 17 residues. V dropped 0 bases and J dropped 2; count of bases not matched to a gene: 8. The CDR3 is CASSQEVAGTVTDTQYF. DNA of the CDR3: TGTGCCAGCAGCCAAGAAGTAGCGGGCACTGTCACAGATACGCAGTATTTT.

This clone was detected only a few times. CDR3 region: CASSERSGQTIYGYTF. CDR3 DNA: TGTGCCAGCAGTGAAAGGTCGGGACAGACGATCTATGGCTACACCTTC. The chain couples TRBV2 to TRBJ1-2, with 7 bases that match TRBD1. Per germline, CDR1 SNHLY and CDR2 FYNNEI. Trimming cost V 2 bases and J 4 bases; bases outside gene matches: 10. The CDR3 has 16 amino acids.